A single sample is the source of the 30 T cell receptor beta chains below, sequenced in a study of blood T cell repertoires in COVID-19. Sequencing was performed with immunoSEQ multiplex PCR; in TCRdb, only in-frame clones are kept and a portion is missing. The profile shows roughly 200,000 clones, 80% to 90% of them singletons. The sample comprised peripheral blood. The receptors were gathered from a human donor with active or convalescent COVID-19. The donor label of this sample is uncertain.

The CDR3 spells CASRWALYNEQFF. DNA of the CDR3: TGTGCCAGCAGGTGGGCCCTGTACAATGAGCAGTTCTTC. The chain has TRBV5-6 and TRBJ2-1; D ambiguous. CDR1 is SGHDT and CDR2 is YYEEEE in the germline V gene. V gave up 5 bases and J gave up 4 bases, with 10 bases separating them. This CDR3 contains 13 residues.

V usage is TRBV6-5 and J usage is TRBJ2-1, with TRBD2 identical over 7 bases. This CDR3 comprises 15 residues. V shed 2 bases, J shed 6 bases, and the junction held 7 bases outside the gene matches. Germline V CDR1 and CDR2: MNHEY, SVGAGI. The CDR3 region is CASSYRGRGRNEQFF. The DNA for the CDR3 is TGTGCCAGCAGTTACCGCGGGAGAGGCCGCAATGAGCAGTTCTTC.

This clone was observed once. The chain employs TRBV30 and TRBJ2-3; 8 nucleotides line up with TRBD2. V trimming: 1 base; J trimming: 5 bases; junction bases outside the gene matches: 5. The length of the CDR3 is 14 residues. CDR1 is GTSNPN and CDR2 is SVGIG in the germline V gene (reference sequence). For the CDR3, the DNA is TGTGCCTGGAGTGGGCTTAGCGGGGTAGATACGCAGTATTTT. Amino acids: CAWSGLSGVDTQYF.

V usage is TRBV5-4 and J usage is TRBJ2-4, with 7 nucleotides matching TRBD1. Per germline, CDR1 SGHNT and CDR2 YYREEE (reference sequence). CDR3 length: 13 residues. V lost 4 bases to trimming and J lost 7 bases; unmatched junction nucleotides: 5. CDR3 sequence: CASSQTGSNIQYF. CDR3 sequence (DNA): TGTGCCAGCAGCCAGACAGGGTCCAACATTCAGTACTTC.

V usage is TRBV7-9 and J usage is TRBJ1-1, with a tentative D call TRBD1 (6 bases). This CDR3 has 14 residues. The V end lost 6 bases, the J end lost 5 bases, and 16 bases lay between the germline ends. Germline assignment: CDR1 SEHNR and CDR2 FQNEAQ (reference sequence). The chain's CDR3 is CASSPGGAKTEAFF. Written as DNA, the CDR3 is TGTGCCAGCAGTCCTGGGGGGGCTAAGACTGAAGCTTTCTTT.

This clone occurred a few times. This chain uses TRBV30 with TRBJ1-4, with D maybe TRBD1 (5 bases). Germline-derived CDR1 and CDR2 are GTSNPN and SVGIG (reference sequence). This CDR3 spans 13 amino acids. Trimming took 6 bases from V and 8 from J, leaving 16 bases between them. CDR3 sequence (DNA): TGTGCCTGCCGGGGGGGGTTTCAAGAAAAACTGTTTTTT. This gives the protein CACRGGFQEKLFF.

V gene TRBV3-1 (or the pseudogene TRBV3-2) combines with J gene TRBJ2-7; D not certain. CDR3 length: 15 residues. Germline loops: CDR1 LGHDT, CDR2 YNNKEL (reference sequence). V lost 4 bases to trimming and J lost 0 bases, with 13 bases between them. The CDR3 is CASSPSVNPSYEQYF. As DNA, the CDR3 is TGTGCCAGCAGCCCCAGCGTGAATCCCTCCTACGAGCAGTACTTC.

This clone was observed once. CDR3 nucleotide sequence: TGTGCCAGCCGGACTAGCGGGGACTCGAACACAGATACGCAGTATTTT. Translated: CASRTSGDSNTDTQYF. This chain joins TRBV10-3 and TRBJ2-3, with 12 positions matching TRBD2. V dropped 10 bases and J dropped 2; count of bases not matched to a gene: 10. From germline, CDR1 is ENHRY and CDR2 SYGVKD. This CDR3 is built from 16 residues.

The chain couples TRBV5-6 to TRBJ2-7; TRBD2 might be the D (5 bases). Germline lookup yields CDR1 SGHDT and CDR2 YYEEEE. V was shortened by 4 bases and J by 3 bases, with 23 bases between the two germline ends. The CDR3 has 17 residues. The CDR3 loop reads CASSPLGDPRQLYEQYF. The CDR3 nucleotides read TGTGCCAGCAGCCCCCTGGGAGATCCTCGGCAACTCTACGAGCAGTACTTC.

This rearrangement joins TRBV5-4 to TRBJ2-7; 9 nucleotides align to TRBD2. The germline V gene has CDR1 SGHNT and CDR2 YYREEE (reference sequence). Trimming cost V 0 bases and J 0 bases; bases outside gene matches: 7. The CDR3 is made up of 17 amino acids. This CDR3 is CASSLGGASGNSYEQYF. The DNA for the CDR3 is TGTGCCAGCAGCTTGGGGGGGGCTAGCGGGAACTCCTACGAGCAGTACTTC.

This chain connects TRBV19 to TRBJ1-4; unclear D gene. Between the trimmed V and J ends, which lost 3 bases and 0 bases, there was a span of 8 bases. Germline CDR1 LNHDA, CDR2 SQIVND (reference sequence). The CDR3 covers 15 residues. CDR3 sequence reads: CASSIGTATNEKLFF. The CDR3 DNA follows: TGTGCCAGTAGTATTGGCACAGCAACTAATGAAAAACTGTTTTTT.

The chain has TRBV9 and TRBJ1-2, with a possible D match to TRBD1 (5 bases). Germline CDR1 reads SGDLS; CDR2 reads YYNGEE. V was trimmed by 2 bases and J by 3 bases, leaving 11 bases between them. This CDR3 region has 14 residues. CDR3 sequence: CASSVGGDDYGYTF. As DNA, the CDR3 is TGTGCCAGCAGCGTTGGGGGGGACGACTATGGCTACACCTTC.

This rearrangement joins TRBV21-1 to TRBJ1-6. TRBV21-1 is a known pseudogene. The CDR3 extends over 13 amino acids. The CDR3 bases are TGTGCCAGCGGGGGGTTCGTAGGTAGAACCCTCCACTTT. It codes for CASGGFVGRTLHF.

This chain joins TRBV7-8 and TRBJ2-1, with TRBD2 identical over 13 bases. Trimming at V came to 5 bases and at J to 7 bases, leaving 8 bases not matched to a gene. CDR1 SGHVS and CDR2 FQNEAQ come from the germline V gene. The CDR3 extends over 16 amino acids. This chain's CDR3 is CASSLLTSGRGNEQFF. The CDR3 DNA is TGTGCCAGCAGCCTATTAACTAGCGGGAGGGGAAATGAGCAGTTCTTC.

The genes are TRBV30 and TRBJ2-6, with D maybe TRBD1 (5 bases). The germline V gene has CDR1 GTSNPN and CDR2 SVGIG (reference sequence). The CDR3 has 14 amino acids. Trimming removed 2 bases from V and 2 bases from J, with 7 bases in between. As DNA, the CDR3 is TGTGCCTGGAGTAGGGGCGCTGGGGCCAACGTCCTGACTTTC. Translation gives CAWSRGAGANVLTF.

The sample holds a few counts of this clone. V and J are TRBV13 and TRBJ1-1; a possible D gene is TRBD1 (6 bases). The ends were cut back, 9 bases at V and 4 bases at J, with 15 bases in the middle. The germline gives CDR1 PRHDT, CDR2 FYEKMQ (reference sequence). The CDR3 loop spans 13 amino acids. As DNA, the CDR3 is TGTGCCAGTCTACAGGGTCGGGTCACTGAAGCTTTCTTT. Amino acids: CASLQGRVTEAFF.

This clone was picked up a small number of times. The CDR3 protein is CSVQGNSYEQYF. The CDR3 DNA reads as TGCAGCGTACAGGGTAACTCCTACGAGCAGTACTTC. The genes are TRBV29-1 and TRBJ2-7; tentative D call: TRBD1 (6 bases). Germline V gene lookup returns CDR1 SQVTM and CDR2 ANQGSEA. V was pared by 6 bases and J by 0 bases, with 9 bases between. This CDR3 comprises 12 residues.

The chain links TRBV4-1 to TRBJ1-1, with D possibly matching TRBD1 (6 bases). The CDR3 loop spans 14 amino acids. CDR1 MGHRA and CDR2 YSYEKL come from the germline V gene. V was shortened by 3 bases and J by 1 base, with 9 bases between the two germline ends. Here the CDR3 reads CASSHRTENTEAFF. Here the CDR3 DNA reads TGCGCCAGCAGCCATAGGACAGAGAACACTGAAGCTTTCTTT.

The sample holds one count of this clone. The gene calls are TRBV18 and TRBJ2-7, with D perhaps TRBD1 (6 bases). This CDR3 contains 14 residues. Germline CDR1 and CDR2: KGHSH and LQKENI. Trimming shortened V by 0 bases and J by 5 bases, and 11 bases separated the two germline ends. In nucleotides, the CDR3 is TGTGCCAGCTCACCACCACAGGGAATCCACGAGCAGTACTTC. Translating it yields CASSPPQGIHEQYF.

The chain joins TRBV9 to TRBJ2-2, with TRBD1 as a possible D gene (5 bases). V was shortened by 6 bases and J by 5 bases, with 11 bases between the two germline ends. The CDR3 spans 13 residues. Germline values: CDR1 SGDLS, CDR2 YYNGEE. The CDR3 region is CASTGLGTGELFF. In nucleotides, the CDR3 is TGTGCCAGCACAGGGTTAGGAACCGGGGAGCTGTTTTTT. Full variable domain (remainder filled in from reference TRBV9 and TRBJ2-2): DSGVTQTPKHLITATGQRVTLRCSPRSGDLSVYWYQQSLDQGLQFLIQYYNGEERAKGNILERFSAQQFPDLHSELNLSSLELGDSALYFCASTGLGTGELFFGEGSRLTVL.

This chain joins TRBV21-1 and TRBJ2-6; the table's D call, TRBD1, was not checked against the DNA. TRBV21-1 is flagged as a pseudogene. There are 22 residues in the CDR3. The CDR3 is CASSAKWSRGRLFLSGANVLTF. In nucleotides, the CDR3 is TGTGCCAGCAGCGCAAAGTGGAGCAGGGGGCGCTTATTCCTCTCTGGGGCCAACGTCCTGACTTTC.

The chain joins TRBV15 to TRBJ1-2; D is possibly TRBD1 (5 bases). V was trimmed by 0 bases and J by 4 bases, leaving 9 bases between them. The CDR3 runs 14 residues. Germline lookup yields CDR1 LNHNV and CDR2 YYDKDF (reference sequence). The CDR3 protein is CATSRDMTAYGYTF. In DNA, the CDR3 is TGTGCCACCAGCAGAGATATGACAGCCTATGGCTACACCTTC. The full variable domain, in which reference TRBV15 and TRBJ1-2 provide the parts outside the CDR3, is DAMVIQNPRYQVTQFGKPVTLSCSQTLNHNVMYWYQQKSSQAPKLLFHYYDKDFNNEADTPDNFQSRRPNTSFCFLDIRSPGLGDTAMYLCATSRDMTAYGYTFGSGTRLTVV.

The V call is TRBV10-1, the J call TRBJ1-2; D unresolved. From germline, CDR1 is WNHNN and CDR2 SYGVQD (reference sequence). The CDR3 extends over 18 amino acids. Trimming removed 3 bases at V and 4 bases at J, with 24 bases between. The CDR3 here is CASSDTIEDYQERYGYTF. The CDR3 DNA reads as TGCGCCAGCAGTGATACGATAGAAGATTACCAGGAACGCTATGGCTACACCTTC.

The chain combines TRBV18 with TRBJ2-3, with 7 bases aligning to TRBD1. CDR1 is KGHSH and CDR2 is LQKENI in the germline V gene. With V trimmed by 6 bases and J by 4 bases, 1 base remained unmatched. The CDR3 loop spans 12 amino acids. The CDR3 loop is CASSGQSDTQYF. DNA for the CDR3: TGTGCCAGCTCGGGACAGTCAGATACGCAGTATTTT.

The rearrangement uses TRBV5-4 and TRBJ2-1; 9 bases map to TRBD2. In germline, CDR1 is SGHNT, CDR2 YYREEE (reference sequence). The CDR3 sequence is 17 residues long. V lost 3 bases and J lost 2; bases outside the gene matches: 9. Here the CDR3 reads CASSSPSGGRTYNEQFF. CDR3 DNA: TGTGCCAGCAGCTCCCCAAGCGGGGGGAGGACCTACAATGAGCAGTTCTTC.

The CDR3 region is CASSLTSTDTQYF. CDR3 DNA sequence: TGTGCCAGCAGTTTGACTAGCACAGATACGCAGTATTTT. This chain joins TRBV28 and TRBJ2-3; D gene ambiguous. From germline, CDR1 is MDHEN and CDR2 SYDVKM. Deletions cut 3 bases from V and 0 bases from J, with 4 bases between. This CDR3 is built from 13 residues.

CDR3 in amino acids: CASSPEGGRGLYEQYF. CDR3 in DNA: TGTGCCAGCAGCCCCGAGGGCGGGAGAGGCCTCTACGAGCAGTACTTC. This chain uses TRBV7-9 with TRBJ2-7; 7 positions agree with TRBD2. Germline loops: CDR1 SEHNR, CDR2 FQNEAQ (reference sequence). The trim removed 5 bases at V and 3 bases at J, leaving 13 bases unmatched. The CDR3 runs 16 residues.

The chain carries TRBV15 and TRBJ2-5; D gene unclear. The germline V gene has CDR1 LNHNV and CDR2 YYDKDF (reference sequence). V lost 0 bases and J lost 5, with 10 bases in between. This CDR3 comprises 14 residues. The CDR3 here is CATSRERSRETQYF. CDR3 bases: TGTGCCACCAGCAGAGAACGGTCCCGGGAGACCCAGTACTTC. The whole variable domain, remainder taken from reference TRBV15 and TRBJ2-5, is DAMVIQNPRYQVTQFGKPVTLSCSQTLNHNVMYWYQQKSSQAPKLLFHYYDKDFNNEADTPDNFQSRRPNTSFCFLDIRSPGLGDTAMYLCATSRERSRETQYFGPGTRLLVL.

The chain recombines TRBV7-2 with TRBJ1-2; D possibly corresponds to TRBD1 (6 bases). This CDR3 comprises 15 residues. CDR1 SGHTA and CDR2 FQGNSA come from the germline V gene. V lost 1 base and J lost 7, with 16 bases in between. The CDR3 bases are TGTGCCAGCAGCTTAGGGTGGGGGGGCACAGGTGGCTACACCTTC. Its protein is CASSLGWGGTGGYTF.

The count of this clone is one. V is TRBV6-2 or TRBV6-3 and J is TRBJ1-2; 8 nucleotides agree with TRBD1. The J segment lost 4 bases and the V segment lost 0 bases, leaving 4 bases of the junction unmatched. This CDR3 region has 15 residues. CDR1 MNHEY and CDR2 SVGEGT come from the germline V gene. CDR3 loop: CASSYSDRAGYGYTF. DNA of the CDR3: TGTGCCAGCAGTTACTCGGACAGGGCCGGCTATGGCTACACCTTC.